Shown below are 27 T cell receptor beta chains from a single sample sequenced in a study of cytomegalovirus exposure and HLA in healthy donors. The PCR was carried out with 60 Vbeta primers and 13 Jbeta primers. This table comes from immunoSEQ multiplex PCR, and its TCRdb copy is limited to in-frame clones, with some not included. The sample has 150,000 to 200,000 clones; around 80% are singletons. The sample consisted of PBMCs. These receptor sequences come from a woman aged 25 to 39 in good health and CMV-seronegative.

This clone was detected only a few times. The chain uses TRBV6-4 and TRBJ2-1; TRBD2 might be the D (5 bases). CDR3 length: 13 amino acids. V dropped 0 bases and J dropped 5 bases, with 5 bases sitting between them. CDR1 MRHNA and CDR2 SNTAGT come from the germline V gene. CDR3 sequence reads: CASSDSTNNEQFF. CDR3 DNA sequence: TGTGCCAGCAGTGACTCGACTAACAATGAGCAGTTCTTC.

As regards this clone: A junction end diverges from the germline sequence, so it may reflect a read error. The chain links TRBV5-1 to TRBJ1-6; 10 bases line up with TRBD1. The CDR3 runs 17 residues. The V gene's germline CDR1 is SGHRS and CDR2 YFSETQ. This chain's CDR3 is CASSLRDRGSSNSPLHF. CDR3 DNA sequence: TGCGCCAGCAGCTTACGGGACAGGGGCTCCTCTAATTCACCCCTCCACTTT.

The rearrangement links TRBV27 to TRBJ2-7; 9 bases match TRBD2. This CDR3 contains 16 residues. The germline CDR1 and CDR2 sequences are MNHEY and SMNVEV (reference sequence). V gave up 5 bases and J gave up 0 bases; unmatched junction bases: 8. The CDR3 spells CASSPYSGGRSYEQYF. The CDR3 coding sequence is TGTGCCAGCAGTCCCTATAGCGGGGGACGCTCCTACGAGCAGTACTTC.

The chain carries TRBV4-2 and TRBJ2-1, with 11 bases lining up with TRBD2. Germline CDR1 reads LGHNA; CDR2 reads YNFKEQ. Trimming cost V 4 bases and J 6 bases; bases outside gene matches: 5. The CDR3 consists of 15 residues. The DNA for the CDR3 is TGTGCCAGCAGCCTTTATAGCGGGAGGGCCAATGAGCAGTTCTTC. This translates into CASSLYSGRANEQFF.

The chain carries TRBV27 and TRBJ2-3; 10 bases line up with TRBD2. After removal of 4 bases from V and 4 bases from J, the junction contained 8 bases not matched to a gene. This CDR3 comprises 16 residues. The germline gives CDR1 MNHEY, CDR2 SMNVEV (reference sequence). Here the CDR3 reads CASSSRLAGAPDTQYF. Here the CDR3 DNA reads TGTGCCAGCAGTTCCCGTCTAGCGGGAGCCCCAGATACGCAGTATTTT.

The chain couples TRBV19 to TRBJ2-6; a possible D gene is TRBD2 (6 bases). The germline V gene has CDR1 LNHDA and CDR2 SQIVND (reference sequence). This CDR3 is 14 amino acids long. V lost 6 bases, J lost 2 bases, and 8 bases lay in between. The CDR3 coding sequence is TGTGCCAGTAGCGGGAGTGCTGGGGCCAACGTCCTGACTTTC. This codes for CASSGSAGANVLTF.

This CDR3 reads CASSFGGRRHHFF. The CDR3 nucleotides are TGTGCCAGCAGTTTTGGGGGCAGAAGGCACCACTTCTTC. The rearrangement joins TRBV28 to TRBJ2-1; the D gene is possibly TRBD1 (6 bases). This CDR3 is built from 13 residues. Germline V CDR1 and CDR2: MDHEN, SYDVKM. Between the trimmed V and J ends, which lost 3 bases and 16 bases, there was a span of 19 bases.

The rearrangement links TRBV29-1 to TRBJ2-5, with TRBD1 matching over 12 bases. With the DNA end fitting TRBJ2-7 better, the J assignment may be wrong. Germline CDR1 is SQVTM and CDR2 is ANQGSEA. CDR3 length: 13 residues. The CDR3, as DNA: TGCAGCGTGCTAGGGACAGGGGGCAACGAGCAGTACTTC. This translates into CSVLGTGGNEQYF.

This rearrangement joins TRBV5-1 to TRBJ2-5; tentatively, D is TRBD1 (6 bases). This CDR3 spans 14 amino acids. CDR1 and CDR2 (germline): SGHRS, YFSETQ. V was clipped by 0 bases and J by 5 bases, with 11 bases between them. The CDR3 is CASSLEQGWETQYF. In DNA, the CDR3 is TGCGCCAGCAGCTTGGAACAGGGATGGGAGACCCAGTACTTC.

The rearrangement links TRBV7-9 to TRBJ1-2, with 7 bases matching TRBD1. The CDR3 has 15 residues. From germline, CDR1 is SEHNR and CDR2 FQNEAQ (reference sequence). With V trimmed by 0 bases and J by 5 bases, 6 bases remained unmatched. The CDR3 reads CASSLADRRRYGYTF. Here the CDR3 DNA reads TGTGCCAGCAGCTTAGCGGACAGGAGGAGGTATGGCTACACCTTC.

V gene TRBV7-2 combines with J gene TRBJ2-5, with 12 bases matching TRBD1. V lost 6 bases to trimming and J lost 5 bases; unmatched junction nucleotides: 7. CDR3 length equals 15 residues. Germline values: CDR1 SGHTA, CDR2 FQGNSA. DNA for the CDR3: TGTGCCAGCAGTCGGGACAGGGGGCGCGGGGAGACCCAGTACTTC. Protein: CASSRDRGRGETQYF.

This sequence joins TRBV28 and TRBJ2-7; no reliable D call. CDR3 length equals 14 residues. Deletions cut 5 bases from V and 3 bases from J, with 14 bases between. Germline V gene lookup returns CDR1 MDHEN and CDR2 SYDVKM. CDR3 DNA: TGTGCCAGCAGTCAACCAGACAAGAACTACGAGCAGTACTTC. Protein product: CASSQPDKNYEQYF.

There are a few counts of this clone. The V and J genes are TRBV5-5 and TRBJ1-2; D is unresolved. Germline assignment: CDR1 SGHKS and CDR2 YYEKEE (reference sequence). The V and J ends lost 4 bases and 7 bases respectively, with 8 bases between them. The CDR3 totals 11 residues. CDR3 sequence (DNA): TGTGCCAGCAGCGAATACGGTGGCTACACCTTC. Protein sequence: CASSEYGGYTF.

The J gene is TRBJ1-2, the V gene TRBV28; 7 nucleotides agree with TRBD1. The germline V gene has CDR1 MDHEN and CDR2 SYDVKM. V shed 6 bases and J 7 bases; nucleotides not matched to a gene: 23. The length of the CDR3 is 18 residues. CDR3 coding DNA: TGTGCCAGCAGGCCCTCCAAGGTAGGGGGCCACGGATCTCTTGGCTACACCTTC. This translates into CASRPSKVGGHGSLGYTF.

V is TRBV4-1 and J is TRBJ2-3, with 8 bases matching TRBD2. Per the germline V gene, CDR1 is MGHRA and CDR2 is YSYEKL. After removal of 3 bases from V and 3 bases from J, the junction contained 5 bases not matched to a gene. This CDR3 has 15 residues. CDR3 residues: CASSQAGGRTDTQYF. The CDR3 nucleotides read TGCGCCAGCAGCCAGGCGGGAGGAAGGACAGATACGCAGTATTTT.

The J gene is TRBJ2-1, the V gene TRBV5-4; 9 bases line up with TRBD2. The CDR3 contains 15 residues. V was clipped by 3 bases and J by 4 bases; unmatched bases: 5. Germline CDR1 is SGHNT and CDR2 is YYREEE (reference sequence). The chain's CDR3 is CASSSRTSVYNEQFF. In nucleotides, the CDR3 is TGTGCCAGCAGCTCTCGGACTAGCGTATACAATGAGCAGTTCTTC.

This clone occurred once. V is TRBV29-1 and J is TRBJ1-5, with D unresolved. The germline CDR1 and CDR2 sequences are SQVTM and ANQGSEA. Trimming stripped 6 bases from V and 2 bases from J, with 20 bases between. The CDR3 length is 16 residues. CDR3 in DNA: TGCAGCGTGTCCGATGACGCTGCCGGGGGCAATCAGCCCCAGCATTTT. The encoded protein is CSVSDDAAGGNQPQHF.

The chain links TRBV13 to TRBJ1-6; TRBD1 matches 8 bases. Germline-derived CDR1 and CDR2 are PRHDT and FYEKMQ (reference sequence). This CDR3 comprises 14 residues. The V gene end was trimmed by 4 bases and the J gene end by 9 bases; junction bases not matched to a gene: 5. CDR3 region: CASSSDRVGSPLHF. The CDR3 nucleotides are TGTGCCAGCAGCTCGGACAGGGTCGGTTCACCCCTCCACTTT.

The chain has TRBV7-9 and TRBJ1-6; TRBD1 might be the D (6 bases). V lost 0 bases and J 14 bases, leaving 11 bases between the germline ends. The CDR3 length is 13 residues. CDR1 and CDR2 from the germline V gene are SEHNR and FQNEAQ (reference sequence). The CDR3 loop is CASSLAQTGSLHF. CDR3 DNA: TGTGCCAGCAGCTTAGCCCAGACAGGTTCCCTCCACTTT.

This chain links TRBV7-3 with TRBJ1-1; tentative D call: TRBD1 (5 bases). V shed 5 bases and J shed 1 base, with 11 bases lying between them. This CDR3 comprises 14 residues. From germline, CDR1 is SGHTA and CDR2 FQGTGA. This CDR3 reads CASSPKGWNTEAFF. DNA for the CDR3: TGTGCCAGCAGCCCCAAGGGGTGGAACACTGAAGCTTTCTTT. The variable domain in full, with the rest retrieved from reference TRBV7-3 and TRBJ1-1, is GAGVSQTPSNKVTEKGKYVELRCDPISGHTALYWYRQSLGQGPEFLIYFQGTGAADDSGLPNDRFFAVRPEGSVSTLKIQRTERGDSAVYLCASSPKGWNTEAFFGQGTRLTVV.

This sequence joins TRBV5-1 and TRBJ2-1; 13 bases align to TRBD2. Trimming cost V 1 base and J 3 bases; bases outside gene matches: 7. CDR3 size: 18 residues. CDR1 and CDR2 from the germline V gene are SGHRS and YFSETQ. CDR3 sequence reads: CASSLRGLAGRVYNEQFF. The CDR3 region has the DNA TGCGCCAGCAGCTTGAGGGGACTAGCGGGAAGAGTCTACAATGAGCAGTTCTTC. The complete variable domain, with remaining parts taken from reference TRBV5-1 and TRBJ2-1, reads KAGVTQTPRYLIKTRGQQVTLSCSPISGHRSVSWYQQTPGQGLQFLFEYFSETQRNKGNFPGRFSGRQFSNSRSEMNVSTLELGDSALYLCASSLRGLAGRVYNEQFFGPGTRLTVL.

For the CDR3, the DNA is TGCAGCGGTGGACAGGAATATGAAGCTTTCTTT. It specifies CSGGQEYEAFF. J is TRBJ1-1 and V is TRBV29-1; 7 positions agree with TRBD1. The germline gives CDR1 SQVTM, CDR2 ANQGSEA. The CDR3 sequence is 11 residues long. The trim removed 7 bases at V and 7 bases at J, leaving 6 bases unmatched.

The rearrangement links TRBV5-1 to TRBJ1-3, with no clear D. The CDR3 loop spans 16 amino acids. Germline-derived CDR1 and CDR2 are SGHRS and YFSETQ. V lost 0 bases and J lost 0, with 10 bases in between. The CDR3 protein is CASSLAGGSSGNTIYF. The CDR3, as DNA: TGCGCCAGCAGCTTGGCAGGTGGATCCTCTGGAAACACCATATATTTT.

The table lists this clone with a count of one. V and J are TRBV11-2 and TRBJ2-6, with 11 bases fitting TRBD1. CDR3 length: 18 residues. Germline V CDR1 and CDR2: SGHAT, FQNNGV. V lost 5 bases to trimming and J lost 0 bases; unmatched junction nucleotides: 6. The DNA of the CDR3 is TGTGCCAGCAGCCACAAAGGACAGGGGGCCTCTGGGGCCAACGTCCTGACTTTC. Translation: CASSHKGQGASGANVLTF.

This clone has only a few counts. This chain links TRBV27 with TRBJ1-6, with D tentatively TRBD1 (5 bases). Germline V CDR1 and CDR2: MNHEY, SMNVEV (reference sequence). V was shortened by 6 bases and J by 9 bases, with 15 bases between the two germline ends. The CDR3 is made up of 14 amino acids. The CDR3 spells CASRTGGISSPLHF. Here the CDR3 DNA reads TGTGCCAGCAGAACAGGAGGGATTAGTTCACCCCTCCACTTT.

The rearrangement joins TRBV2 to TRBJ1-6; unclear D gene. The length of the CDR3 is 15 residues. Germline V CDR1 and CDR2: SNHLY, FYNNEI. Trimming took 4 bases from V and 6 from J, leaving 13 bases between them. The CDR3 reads CASSGSPGANSPLHF. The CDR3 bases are TGTGCCAGCAGTGGTTCCCCGGGTGCTAATTCACCCCTCCACTTT.

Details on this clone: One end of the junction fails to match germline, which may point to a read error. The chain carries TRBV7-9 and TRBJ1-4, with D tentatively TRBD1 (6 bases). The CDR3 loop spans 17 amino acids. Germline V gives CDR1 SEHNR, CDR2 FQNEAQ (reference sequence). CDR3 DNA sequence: TGTTCCAGCAGAAATAATCCCAAACAGGGCAGAAATGAAAAACTGTTTTTT. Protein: CSSRNNPKQGRNEKLFF.